This T cell receptor beta chain was recovered during a study of glioma-infiltrating T cells. Study-wide findings and caveats: Tissue and blood shared very few CDR3 sequences. Gliomas, especially low-grade, showed above-expected tissue-blood divergence; non-neoplastic patients showed below.

V dropped 2 bases and J dropped 0 bases, with 17 bases sitting between them. This CDR3 contains 17 residues. Germline V gene sequence: CDR1 MNHNY, CDR2 SVGAGI (reference sequence). Using RNA template, CDR3s of TCR alpha and beta were amplified with iRepertoire arm-PCR. Tissue mRNA or PBMC total RNA, 100-400 ng, went into one-step reverse transcription and amplification. MiXCR, run by TCRdb on the multiplex PCR reads, gives a single entry per CDR3 protein. The repertoire consists of approximately 100,000 distinct CDR3 sequences, with 25% to 35% occurring once and the leading ten covering about 40%. This clonotype has ten or more counts. Its antigen is currently unknown.

The rearrangement links TRBV6-6 to TRBJ2-7, with D possibly TRBD1 on 6 matching bases. The clonotype comes from a human donor with low-grade glioma or glioblastoma, undergoing nonglioma brain surgery, or in good health (not recorded which). Specimen: glioma tissue, nonneoplastic brain tissue, or PBMCs (not recorded which). The CDR3 loop reads CASSYGVGGSTSYEQYF. The CDR3 DNA reads as TGTGCCAGCAGTTACGGGGTAGGGGGTTCGACCTCCTACGAGCAGTACTTC.